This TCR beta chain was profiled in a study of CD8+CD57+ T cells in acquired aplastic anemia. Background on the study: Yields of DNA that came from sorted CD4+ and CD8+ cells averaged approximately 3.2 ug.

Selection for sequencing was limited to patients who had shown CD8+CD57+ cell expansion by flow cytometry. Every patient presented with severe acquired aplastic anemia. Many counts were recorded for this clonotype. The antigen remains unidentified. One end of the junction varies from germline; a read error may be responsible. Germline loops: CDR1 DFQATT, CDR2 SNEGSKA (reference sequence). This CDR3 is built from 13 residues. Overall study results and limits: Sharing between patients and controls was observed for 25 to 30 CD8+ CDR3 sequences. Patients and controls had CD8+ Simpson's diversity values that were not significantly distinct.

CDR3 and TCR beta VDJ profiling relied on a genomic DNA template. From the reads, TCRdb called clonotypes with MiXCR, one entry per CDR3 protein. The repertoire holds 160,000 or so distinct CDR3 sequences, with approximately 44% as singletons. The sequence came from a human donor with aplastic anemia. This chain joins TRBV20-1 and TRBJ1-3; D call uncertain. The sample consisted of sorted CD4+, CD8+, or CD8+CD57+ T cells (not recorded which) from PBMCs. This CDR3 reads CSARVTAGNTIYF. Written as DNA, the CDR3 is TGCAGTGCTAGAGTTACAGCTGGAAACACCATATACTTT.